This TCR beta chain appears in the sequencing data of a study of T-cell reconstitution after alpha-beta-depleted transplantation in children (TCRdb year 2016). With regard to the full study: Using TCR repertoire profiling, the study quantitatively followed how T-cell immune reconstitution unfolded in children after TCRalphabeta/CD19-depleted allogeneic hematopoietic cell transplantation.

Spanning cysteine to phenylalanine, the CDR3 consists of 17 amino acids. Of the read, only the CDR3 DNA is kept; its 51 bases are in frame from base 1. V loses 3 bases, J loses 1 base, and the germline ends lie 16 bases apart. Library prep was done by PCR. Sequencing instrument: Illumina HiSeq 2500. To normalize quantification of the TCRbeta repertoire, the TCR libraries were built with molecular barcoding that relied on unique molecular identifiers. TCRdb ran its own pipeline on the public reads, namely fastp trimming at Q25 and MiXCR clone calling, and kept in-frame beta chains. Each entry merges the rows of one CDR3 protein and shows their most common DNA and genes. Counted in this sample were about 640,000 distinct CDR3 sequences; 16% of them appeared once. In total, the top ten clones hold approximately 1% of the sample. A word on this clonotype: Its antigen remains unidentified. Per-base qualities were not stored, and no clone one base away is much larger.

The sample consisted of PBMCs from the stem cell graft donor, taken from the stem cell graft. The sequence is built from TRBV12-3 or TRBV12-4 and TRBJ1-3; no D gene can be assigned with confidence. This TCR came from a human donor who donated a stem cell graft to a child with acute myeloid leukemia. The DNA is as follows: TGTGCCAGCAGTTTCTCCCCGGGCCAACGGTCTGGAAACACCATATATTTT. This codes for CASSFSPGQRSGNTIYF.